The clone carrying this T cell receptor beta chain was counted at least ten times. Its cognate antigen is unknown. The data were obtained in a study of T-cell reconstitution after alpha-beta-depleted transplantation in children. Study-wide results and caveats: Expanded clones from the graft, numbering several hundred, reportedly supplied alpha-beta T cells about two months after transplant.

Unique molecular identifiers were used to barcode this TCRbeta library. Each CDR3 protein is one row after TCRdb ran MiXCR on the PCR reads. The repertoire has hundreds of thousands of distinct CDR3 sequences, 10% to 15% of them found once; the top ten carry 2.2%. This CDR3 has 14 amino acids. The germline CDR1 and CDR2 sequences are LNHDA and SQIVND (reference sequence). Trimming left V 9 bases short and J 2 bases short, with 17 bases between. This sequence joins TRBV19 and TRBJ2-7; perhaps TRBD1 as D (6 bases). The starting material was PBMCs, mostly from graft donor cells, obtained 360 days after TCRalphabeta/CD19-depleted stem cell transplant. This TCR was recovered from a male patient younger than 18 who had a stem cell transplant for acute myeloid leukemia, so the T cells may come from the graft donor. Here the CDR3 reads CASNPGALTYEQYF. In nucleotides, the CDR3 is TGTGCCAGCAACCCAGGGGCTCTGACCTACGAGCAGTACTTC. The full variable domain, its missing parts supplied by reference TRBV19 and TRBJ2-7, is DGGITQSPKYLFRKEGQNVTLSCEQNLNHDAMYWYRQDPGQGLRLIYYSQIVNDFQKGDIAEGYSVSREKKESFPLTVTSAQKNPTAFYLCASNPGALTYEQYFGPGTRLTVT.